These 8 T cell receptor beta chains share one sample of origin, sequenced in a study of shared clonotypes between healthy human individuals. Naive CD8 cells lacked CD45RO, underwent positive selection for CCR7 and left out terminally differentiated effector memory CD45RA+ cells. Assay used: immunoSEQ multiplex PCR; TCRdb lists only in-frame clones, some missing. The table records about 2.1 million clones, around 95% of them present only once. The sequencing sample was made of naive CD8+ T cells from PBMCs. The receptors here all came from a man in his late teens or twenties in good health. Some clones in this sample may be carry-over from other donors' samples.

This clone was seen more than once but under ten times. The genes are TRBV7-9 and TRBJ2-7, with unresolved D. The CDR3 is made up of 17 amino acids. Trimming pared 3 bases from V and 3 bases from J, leaving 21 bases between. CDR1 is SEHNR, CDR2 FQNEAQ, per germline (reference sequence). CDR3 sequence reads: CASSFHPRLQSNYEQYF. CDR3 bases: TGTGCCAGCAGCTTCCACCCCCGTTTACAGAGCAACTACGAGCAGTACTTC.

This chain links TRBV30 with TRBJ2-2; D unclear. Trimming cost V 4 bases and J 6 bases, with 6 bases left between them. Per germline, CDR1 GTSNPN and CDR2 SVGIG (reference sequence). This CDR3 has 11 residues. CDR3 bases: TGTGCCTGGATGTTCTCCGGGGAGCTGTTTTTT. Translated: CAWMFSGELFF.

The chain joins TRBV5-1 to TRBJ1-1; D ambiguous. Trimming took off 5 bases at V and 6 bases at J, with 11 bases between the two ends. The CDR3 extends over 12 amino acids. Germline lookup yields CDR1 SGHRS and CDR2 YFSETQ. This CDR3 is CASRGSAPEAFF. The CDR3 coding sequence is TGCGCCAGCAGAGGATCTGCCCCTGAAGCTTTCTTT.

This rearrangement joins TRBV5-1 to TRBJ2-2; 11 nucleotides agree with TRBD1. Germline assignment: CDR1 SGHRS and CDR2 YFSETQ. Trimming removed 0 bases from V and 4 bases from J; junction bases left unmatched: 5. The CDR3 is made up of 17 amino acids. The CDR3 spells CASSLGDRGTLTGELFF. The CDR3 DNA is TGCGCCAGCAGCTTGGGGGACAGGGGGACCCTCACCGGGGAGCTGTTTTTT.

The rearrangement joins TRBV7-9 to TRBJ1-2; tentative D call: TRBD1 (6 bases). The CDR3 has 15 residues. The V end lost 5 bases, the J end lost 4 bases, and 17 bases lay between the germline ends. The germline gives CDR1 SEHNR, CDR2 FQNEAQ (reference sequence). The CDR3 spells CASSPASTGAYGYTF. The CDR3 DNA sequence: TGTGCCAGCAGCCCGGCGTCGACAGGAGCCTATGGCTACACCTTC. Full variable domain (missing parts from reference TRBV7-9 and TRBJ1-2): DTGVSQNPRHKITKRGQNVTFRCDPISEHNRLYWYRQTLGQGPEFLTYFQNEAQLEKSRLLSDRFSAERPKGSFSTLEIQRTEQGDSAMYLCASSPASTGAYGYTFGSGTRLTVV.

This clone showed up just once. The gene calls are TRBV27 and TRBJ2-3; 11 bases line up with TRBD2. V trimming: 0 bases; J trimming: 5 bases; junction bases outside the gene matches: 10. Looked up from germline, CDR1 is MNHEY and CDR2 is SMNVEV (reference sequence). The CDR3 covers 18 residues. The CDR3 sequence: CASSLSVLAGGFLDTQYF. CDR3 in DNA: TGTGCCAGCAGTTTATCGGTTCTAGCGGGAGGTTTTTTAGATACGCAGTATTTT.

The V gene is TRBV4-1, the J gene TRBJ1-4; TRBD1 agrees at 8 bases. The trim removed 4 bases at V and 6 bases at J, leaving 4 bases unmatched. The CDR3 length is 14 residues. Germline CDR1 is MGHRA and CDR2 is YSYEKL. CDR3 nucleotide sequence: TGCGCCAGCAGCCTCGGGACAGGTGATGAAAAACTGTTTTTT. Translated, it gives CASSLGTGDEKLFF.

This sequence joins TRBV19 and TRBJ2-5; 11 nucleotides line up with TRBD2. Trimming took 5 bases from V and 5 from J; bases not matched to a gene: 7. Germline CDR1 and CDR2: LNHDA and SQIVND (reference sequence). The CDR3 covers 15 residues. The CDR3 DNA is TGTGCCAGTAGTTCCAGACTAGCGGGAATGGAGACCCAGTACTTC. This sequence encodes CASSSRLAGMETQYF.